The T cell receptor (beta chain) described here comes from a study of blood T cell repertoires in COVID-19. Overall study: The analysed material was cDNA or gDNA that came from T cells, B-cell-depleted T cells, or PBMCs.

V was shortened by 0 bases and J by 10 bases, with 8 bases between the two germline ends. Germline CDR1 reads SGHVS; CDR2 reads FQNEAQ. The CDR3 is made up of 12 amino acids. Sequencing used immunoSEQ multiplex PCR; TCRdb keeps in-frame clones, though not all of them. The table records 220,000 or so clones, 70% to 85% of them present only once. Sequences were obtained from peripheral blood. The chain carries TRBV7-8 and TRBJ2-3, with D perhaps TRBD2 (5 bases). The source of this sequence is a woman aged 80 or older with acute or convalescent COVID-19. The CDR3 protein is CASSLAPSSQYF. CDR3 nucleotide sequence: TGTGCCAGCAGCTTAGCCCCTAGCTCGCAGTATTTT.